The clone carrying this T cell receptor (beta chain) was seen repeatedly, ten times or more. Its antigen remains unidentified. This record belongs to a study of T cells in Graves' hyperthyroidism and ophthalmopathy. Study-wide background: At the time of initial diagnosis and before any treatment, peripheral blood was collected.

Germline CDR1 is DFQATT and CDR2 is SNEGSKA (reference sequence). V lost 4 bases, J lost 0 bases, and 8 bases lay in between. The CDR3 covers 13 residues. Clinicians diagnosed patients from clinical symptoms, serum thyroxine and TRAb, thyroid ultrasound and orbital computed tomography. The source of the PBMCs was around 9 ml of fresh peripheral blood. General study findings and limits: Peripheral blood also featured most of the thyroid clonotypes expanded above 0.001.

TCR beta CDR3 regions were amplified from RNA transcripts. An initial round of RT-PCR targeting the TCR CDR3 relied on the HTBI primer set. One entry per CDR3 protein, called by TCRdb with MiXCR from the multiplex PCR reads. The sample lists some 620,000 distinct CDR3 sequences, 15% to 20% occurring once. This TCR came from a woman aged 30 to 39 with Graves' hyperthyroidism. The chain has TRBV20-1 and TRBJ2-3, with a possible D match to TRBD2 (5 bases). Input material: blood. CDR3: CSAKDWSTDTQYF. The CDR3 DNA sequence: TGCAGTGCTAAGGACTGGAGCACAGATACGCAGTATTTT.